Below, one T cell receptor (beta chain) is given with its context. It has no known antigen specificity. No base quality information exists; no much larger clone differs at one position. This record comes from a study of blood T cell repertoires in COVID-19 (dated by TCRdb to about 2020). In the study overall: Samples covering the acute and convalescent phases of COVID-19 were provided by collaborators in the United States, Italy and Spain. The prospective study material was composed of cDNA or gDNA derived from T cells, B-cell-depleted T cells, or PBMCs. Deeply sampled blood TCRbeta repertoires from subjects exposed to, actively infected with, or recovered from COVID-19 were included in the dataset. The repertoires were released in a freely available public database meant as a resource for research on the immune response to SARS-CoV-2. The samples were drawn from the first 160 participants of the ongoing ImmuneRACE study and from 1,254 subjects provided by 6 global collaborators. A de-identified subject ID, COVID-19 status, age in years and sex were almost always included in the sample metadata. HLA class I and class II types, where available, came from metadata supplied by the sample provider rather than from assay-based typing. General conclusions and limits of the study: Clinical and demographic metadata were provided uncurated, with the amount varying by source and participant.

Reading the germline V gene (reference sequence) gives CDR1 LGHDT and CDR2 YNNKEL. V is cut by 2 bases and J by 3 bases, and the space between the germline ends is 19 bases. Taken from cysteine to phenylalanine, the CDR3 has 17 residues. The retained sequence is limited to the CDR3, 51 bases, with the frame set at the first base. Collaborating institutions collected whole blood in K2EDTA tubes following their own protocols. Collaborator samples were shipped for TCRbeta analysis as frozen whole blood, isolated PBMCs, or DNA extracted from either sample type. TCRbeta CDR3 regions were amplified from genomic DNA using the immunoSEQ Assay, a bias-controlled multiplex PCR. Processing in the source paper ran as follows. The number of nucleated cells in each sample was estimated from the amplification of reference gene primers within the assay. Sequence reads were collapsed and filtered to measure the absolute abundance of every unique TCRbeta CDR3 rearrangement. Productive Simpson clonality was computed per sample as the square root of Simpson's diversity index over productive rearrangements. TCRdb carries this immuneACCESS record with in-frame sequences only. Its versions omit some clonotypes, under half of them owing to an unresolved V gene in the studies checked, with the rest unexplained. Clone size and V and J calls were adopted from that table, with D and trimming inferred from the DNA. In this sample the table shows roughly 180,000 clones, 70% to 85% of which occur a single time. Clones ranked in the top ten supply under 8.5% of the sample.

The specimen sequenced was peripheral blood. This receptor was obtained from a human donor in a cohort sampled during active COVID-19. Here the chain combines TRBV3-1 (or the pseudogene TRBV3-2) and TRBJ1-2; 5 matching bases give a weak D call of TRBD1. The base sequence is TGTGCCAGCAGCCAACTTTATCCGGGGGACGGCCACTATGGCTACACCTTC. This yields the protein CASSQLYPGDGHYGYTF.